The next 2 T cell receptor beta chains were all read from a single sample in a study of CD4 T cells in relation to SARS-CoV-2 and coronaviruses. The repertoire was sequenced with immunoSEQ multiplex PCR; TCRdb's copy has only in-frame clones and lacks some. Of about 43,000 clones in the sample, over 75% were seen once. These TCRs are of unknown antigen specificity. Input material: naive CD4+ T cells from PBMCs, cultured in vitro. Subset indicated: naive CD4+ T cells isolated by negative enrichment. The receptors originated from an adult with COVID-19.

The J gene is TRBJ1-6, the V gene TRBV5-8; 8 nucleotides agree with TRBD1. CDR3 length: 15 residues. V was pared by 4 bases and J by 7 bases, with 7 bases of the junction left unmatched. Germline CDR1 SGHTS, CDR2 YDEGEE. CDR3 sequence: CASSTSTGENSPLHF. The CDR3 region has the DNA TGTGCCAGCAGCACCTCGACAGGGGAGAATTCACCCCTCCACTTT.

In this sample, this clone turned up once. This chain uses TRBV19 with TRBJ2-2; 8 bases line up with TRBD1. V dropped 6 bases and J dropped 3; count of bases not matched to a gene: 6. Germline V gives CDR1 LNHDA, CDR2 SQIVND (reference sequence). The CDR3 is made up of 15 amino acids. The CDR3 coding sequence is TGTGCCAGTAGCCCCGGACAGGGCTACACCGGGGAGCTGTTTTTT. It codes for CASSPGQGYTGELFF. The whole variable domain, remainder taken from reference TRBV19 and TRBJ2-2, is DGGITQSPKYLFRKEGQNVTLSCEQNLNHDAMYWYRQDPGQGLRLIYYSQIVNDFQKGDIAEGYSVSREKKESFPLTVTSAQKNPTAFYLCASSPGQGYTGELFFGEGSRLTVL.